This note documents a single TCR beta chain sequence. Its matching antigen is unknown. The data derive from a study of blood T cells in healthy people across ages. General study results and limits: Versus aged donors, long-lived donors had higher diversity and more naive CD4+ cells. Measured against age, TCR beta diversity per million T cells decreased in a roughly linear manner.

A J-beta primer mix and a sample-barcoded 5' primer were used in a second PCR of about 7 to 12 cycles. TCRdb recomputed calls from the 5' RACE reads with MiXCR, one row per CDR3 protein. The sample contains 1.5 million to 2 million distinct CDR3 sequences, 28% of which appear only once. Sequencing used blood. This TCR came from a woman in her 30s in good health.

The CDR3 sequence is CASSSGGERSDTQYF. In DNA form, the CDR3 reads TGTGCCAGCAGCTCTGGGGGGGAACGATCAGATACGCAGTATTTT. The rearrangement links TRBV11-3 to TRBJ2-3, with TRBD2 matching over 7 bases. Unmatched junction bases numbered 8, after V lost 4 bases and J lost 4 bases. Germline V lookup: CDR1 SGHNT, CDR2 YENEEA. The CDR3 sequence is 15 residues long.